The T cell receptor (beta chain) under discussion was sequenced for a study of T cell responses to AZD1222 COVID-19 vaccine. Study-level findings and limits: Donors were mostly white British, more females; clonal diversity possibly underestimated. The CD4 TCRs associated with vaccination extended across spike and predominated at 160-218 and 743-854. Unmutated variant regions are reportedly the target of nearly half of TCRs that are spike-specific.

Trimming at V came to 4 bases and at J to 8 bases, leaving 7 bases not matched to a gene. Germline V CDR1 and CDR2: MDHEN, SYDVKM. This CDR3 comprises 13 residues. Pooling of second doses given at about 4 or about 12 weeks was done. A word on this clone: No antigen is known for it.

Profiled with immunoSEQ multiplex PCR; TCRdb holds only in-frame clones, not every one. The repertoire has roughly 84,000 clones, around 85% of them found once; the top ten carry about 12%. The rearrangement uses TRBV28 and TRBJ1-1, with 7 bases fitting TRBD1. The origin of this receptor is an adult who received the AZD1222 COVID-19 vaccine. The specimen was peripheral blood, collected 28 days after the second AZD1222 dose. This CDR3 reads CASSYPDRPEAFF. The CDR3 DNA is TGTGCCAGCAGTTATCCGGACAGGCCGGAAGCTTTCTTT.